A single sample gave rise to the 8 T cell receptor beta chains below, sequenced in a study of Tregs in tolerant kidney transplant recipients. Sequencing used immunoSEQ multiplex PCR; TCRdb keeps in-frame clones, though not all of them. This table holds about 240,000 clones, more than 65% found once. Material: CD4+ T cells from blood. The receptors shown here come from a human donor in good health.

V gene TRBV4-1 combines with J gene TRBJ2-4; D is unresolved. The CDR3 spans 14 residues. Germline CDR1 is MGHRA and CDR2 is YSYEKL. The V end was cut by 5 bases, the J end by 0 bases, with 8 bases between. The CDR3 region has the DNA TGCGCCAGCAGCTCTAGTGTAGCCAAAAACATTCAGTACTTC. This gives the protein CASSSSVAKNIQYF.

This chain uses TRBV5-1 with TRBJ1-1; 7 bases agree with TRBD1. V dropped 1 base and J dropped 1; count of bases not matched to a gene: 7. This CDR3 has 16 amino acids. CDR1 is SGHRS, CDR2 YFSETQ, per germline. The DNA for the CDR3 is TGCGCCAGCAGCTTGCAGACAGGGAACGCGAACACTGAAGCTTTCTTT. Translation: CASSLQTGNANTEAFF.

The genes are TRBV11-2 and TRBJ2-1; no reliable D call. Germline V gives CDR1 SGHAT, CDR2 FQNNGV. The CDR3 extends over 16 amino acids. Trimming left V 3 bases short and J 0 bases short, with 12 bases between. In DNA, the CDR3 is TGTGCCAGCAGCTTGCCAGCGTCGAGCTCCTACAATGAGCAGTTCTTC. It encodes CASSLPASSSYNEQFF.

This clone appeared a few times. This chain links TRBV5-5 with TRBJ1-5; no reliable D call. Per germline, CDR1 SGHKS and CDR2 YYEKEE (reference sequence). Trimming left V 4 bases short and J 7 bases short, with 15 bases between. The CDR3 has 14 residues. The DNA of the CDR3 is TGTGCCAGCAGCCCGGAGAGGGTTGGCCAGCCCCAGCATTTT. It yields the protein CASSPERVGQPQHF.

Here the CDR3 DNA reads TGTGCCATCAGCCGGGACGGTACTAATGAAAAACTGTTTTTT. The encoded protein is CAISRDGTNEKLFF. The J gene is TRBJ1-4, the V gene TRBV10-3; a possible D gene is TRBD1 (5 bases). The length of the CDR3 is 14 residues. From germline, CDR1 is ENHRY and CDR2 SYGVKD. With 6 bases removed from V and 2 bases from J, the gap between germline ends came to 10 bases.

Written as DNA, the CDR3 is TGTGCCAGCTCACCGACAGAAAGCTTCCATCAGCCCCAGCATTTT. As protein: CASSPTESFHQPQHF. The chain uses TRBV18 and TRBJ1-5; D perhaps matches TRBD1 (5 bases). Germline V CDR1 and CDR2: KGHSH, LQKENI. V lost 3 bases to trimming and J lost 5 bases, with 14 bases between them. The CDR3 has 15 amino acids.

The chain couples TRBV19 to TRBJ2-7, with TRBD2 identical over 8 bases. The CDR3 spans 15 residues. The junction had 6 bases not matched to a gene; V was cut back by 3 bases and J by 2 bases. The germline gives CDR1 LNHDA, CDR2 SQIVND (reference sequence). CDR3 residues: CASSMLTSAPYEQYF. The DNA for the CDR3 is TGTGCCAGTAGTATGTTGACTAGCGCTCCCTACGAGCAGTACTTC.

CDR3 sequence (DNA): TGCGCCAGCAGGACCTACGGTCAAGAGACCCAGTACTTC. Its translation: CASRTYGQETQYF. The chain carries TRBV5-1 and TRBJ2-5; the D is unclear. V was pared by 5 bases and J by 2 bases, with 10 bases between. Germline V gene sequence: CDR1 SGHRS, CDR2 YFSETQ. The CDR3 spans 13 residues. The full variable domain, its missing parts supplied by reference TRBV5-1 and TRBJ2-5, is KAGVTQTPRYLIKTRGQQVTLSCSPISGHRSVSWYQQTPGQGLQFLFEYFSETQRNKGNFPGRFSGRQFSNSRSEMNVSTLELGDSALYLCASRTYGQETQYFGPGTRLLVL.